This T cell receptor (beta chain) derives from a study of shared clonotypes between healthy human individuals. Clones were read by immunoSEQ multiplex PCR, and TCRdb kept only the in-frame ones, dropping some. The sample has 730,000 or so clones, 72% seen once. The CDR3 length is 16 residues. The germline V and J ends were trimmed by 0 bases and 1 base, with 11 bases remaining between them. The study enrolled healthy HIV-negative adults without recent acute infections or vaccinations as donors. Donors comprised only Caucasian adults living in Nashville, Tennessee. The sequence derives from a woman aged 25 to 39 in good health. The sequencing input was memory CD4+ T cells sorted from blood. Subset described: CD45RA-negative fraction. The chain recombines TRBV23-1 with TRBJ2-3; D is uncertain. TRBV23-1 is an open reading frame, and its role is uncertain. CDR3: CASSQSQQSCTDTQYF. The CDR3 DNA follows: TGCGCCAGCAGTCAATCACAGCAGTCCTGCACAGATACGCAGTATTTT.